The 4 T cell receptor beta chains in this list originate from one sample, sequenced in a study of radiotherapy plus CTLA-4 blockade in lung cancer. Here immunoSEQ multiplex PCR was the method, and the copy in TCRdb shows in-frame clones only, minus some. Among 55,000 to 75,000 clones, approximately 76% were seen once, and the ten largest hold 15% to 20%. The specimen was peripheral blood, collected from a patient treated with radiotherapy plus ipilimumab. All receptors derive from a human donor with non-small cell lung cancer whose response to radiotherapy plus ipilimumab could not be evaluated. Some clones in this sample may be carry-over from other donors' samples.

The V gene is TRBV28, the J gene TRBJ1-1; D not certain. Germline assignment: CDR1 MDHEN and CDR2 SYDVKM. This CDR3 spans 15 amino acids. V was shortened by 3 bases and J by 6 bases, with 17 bases between the two germline ends. The CDR3 coding sequence is TGTGCCAGCAGTTTCGGAGGGTCTCGGGTCCCTGAAGCTTTCTTT. Translating gives CASSFGGSRVPEAFF.

V is TRBV19 and J is TRBJ2-2, with D tentatively TRBD1 (5 bases). CDR1 LNHDA and CDR2 SQIVND come from the germline V gene (reference sequence). The CDR3 runs to 17 residues. Trimming took 6 bases from V and 0 from J, leaving 17 bases between them. In DNA, the CDR3 is TGTGCCAGTAGGGATGCTATGACAGACGCGAACACCGGGGAGCTGTTTTTT. It yields the protein CASRDAMTDANTGELFF.

The chain has TRBV4-1 and TRBJ2-3; TRBD2 matches at 8 bases. Per germline, CDR1 MGHRA and CDR2 YSYEKL. The CDR3 is 16 amino acids. V was pared by 0 bases and J by 5 bases, with 7 bases of the junction left unmatched. This CDR3 is CASSQDGGLVGDTQYF. In nucleotides, the CDR3 is TGCGCCAGCAGCCAAGATGGGGGACTAGTAGGAGATACGCAGTATTTT.

This chain connects TRBV27 to TRBJ2-1, with 8 bases identical to TRBD2. This CDR3 has 16 amino acids. After removal of 10 bases from V and 4 bases from J, the junction contained 15 bases not matched to a gene. Germline CDR1 and CDR2: MNHEY and SMNVEV (reference sequence). CDR3 DNA: TGTGCCACCAAATTCAAGGCGGGGGGCGGTTACAATGAGCAGTTCTTC. Amino acid sequence: CATKFKAGGGYNEQFF.